Listed below are T cell receptor beta chains from one sample, sequenced in a study of memory CD4+ T cells and cytomegalovirus serostatus. Profiled with immunoSEQ multiplex PCR; TCRdb holds only in-frame clones, not every one. The data show approximately 88,000 clones, with about 80% seen just once and approximately 4% held by the top ten. Sequenced input: memory CD4+ T cells from blood. The receptors were sampled from an adult in good health and CMV-seropositive. Each CDR3 is given with its conserved first and last residue. The D gene is left open where the match is weak. Rows give clone size only sometimes, using once, few, many, or a class for an expanded clone.

clone_size: NA; v_call: TRBV6-6; d_call: NA; j_call: TRBJ1-2; cdr3_aa: CASRTATNYGYTF; cdr3_nt: TGTGCCAGCCGGACAGCTACTAACTATGGCTACACCTTC
clone_size: NA; v_call: TRBV2; d_call: TRBD1; j_call: TRBJ1-5; cdr3_aa: CASSDRVQGLNQPQHF; cdr3_nt: TGTGCCAGCAGTGATCGGGTACAGGGGCTAAATCAGCCCCAGCATTTT
clone_size: NA; v_call: TRBV29-1; d_call: NA; j_call: TRBJ1-1; cdr3_aa: CSVLPNRVAEAFF; cdr3_nt: TGCAGCGTTCTACCGAACAGGGTCGCTGAAGCTTTCTTT
clone_size: NA; v_call: TRBV9; d_call: NA; j_call: TRBJ2-3; cdr3_aa: CASSVPQGDTQYF; cdr3_nt: TGTGCCAGCAGCGTACCCCAGGGAGATACGCAGTATTTT
clone_size: NA; v_call: TRBV5-1; d_call: NA; j_call: TRBJ2-1; cdr3_aa: CASSLVLGNNEQFF; cdr3_nt: TGCGCCAGCAGCTTGGTACTCGGAAACAATGAGCAGTTCTTC
clone_size: NA; v_call: TRBV9; d_call: TRBD1; j_call: TRBJ2-3; cdr3_aa: CASSVTGATDTQYF; cdr3_nt: TGTGCCAGCAGCGTGACAGGGGCCACAGATACGCAGTATTTT
clone_size: NA; v_call: TRBV6-1; d_call: TRBD1; j_call: TRBJ2-7; cdr3_aa: CASSPGQARVREQYF; cdr3_nt: TGTGCCAGCAGCCCAGGACAGGCCCGCGTTAGGGAGCAGTACTTC
clone_size: NA; v_call: TRBV5-1; d_call: NA; j_call: TRBJ2-7; cdr3_aa: CASSLRADSSSSYEQYF; cdr3_nt: TGCGCCAGCAGCTTGCGGGCCGACAGCAGTAGCTCCTACGAGCAGTACTTC
clone_size: NA; v_call: TRBV5-1; d_call: NA; j_call: TRBJ2-1; cdr3_aa: CASSTGSSYNEQFF; cdr3_nt: TGCGCCAGCAGCACTGGGAGCTCCTACAATGAGCAGTTCTTC
clone_size: NA; v_call: TRBV27; d_call: NA; j_call: TRBJ1-2; cdr3_aa: CASSFFQVGEGNYGYTF; cdr3_nt: TGTGCCAGCAGTTTTTTTCAGGTTGGGGAGGGTAACTATGGCTACACCTTC
clone_size: NA; v_call: TRBV4-3; d_call: NA; j_call: TRBJ2-3; cdr3_aa: CASSPGRFSTDTQYF; cdr3_nt: TGCGCCAGCAGCCCCGGACGGTTTAGCACAGATACGCAGTATTTT
clone_size: NA; v_call: TRBV7-9; d_call: NA; j_call: TRBJ1-5; cdr3_aa: CASSFNSNQPQHF; cdr3_nt: TGTGCCAGCAGCTTCAATAGCAATCAGCCCCAGCATTTT
clone_size: NA; v_call: TRBV28; d_call: NA; j_call: TRBJ1-1; cdr3_aa: CASSLRELGEAFF; cdr3_nt: TGTGCCAGCAGTTTGAGGGAATTGGGTGAAGCTTTCTTT
clone_size: once; v_call: TRBV29-1; d_call: TRBD2; j_call: TRBJ2-3; cdr3_aa: CSVKRGLAGEDTQYF; cdr3_nt: TGCAGCGTGAAAAGGGGACTAGCGGGAGAAGATACGCAGTATTTT
clone_size: NA; v_call: TRBV7-2; d_call: NA; j_call: TRBJ2-2; cdr3_aa: CASRRTDTGELFF; cdr3_nt: TGTGCCAGCAGGCGGACAGACACCGGGGAGCTGTTTTTT
clone_size: few; v_call: TRBV2; d_call: TRBD1; j_call: TRBJ2-4; cdr3_aa: CASDRAGDIQYF; cdr3_nt: TGTGCCAGCGACAGGGCCGGGGACATTCAGTACTTC
clone_size: NA; v_call: TRBV13; d_call: NA; j_call: TRBJ2-1; cdr3_aa: CASAARMGEQFF; cdr3_nt: TGTGCCAGCGCAGCCCGGATGGGAGAGCAGTTCTTC
clone_size: NA; v_call: TRBV7-8; d_call: TRBD2; j_call: TRBJ2-7; cdr3_aa: CASSSPGGVHYEQYF; cdr3_nt: TGTGCCAGCAGCTCCCCCGGGGGGGTGCACTACGAGCAGTACTTC
clone_size: NA; v_call: TRBV7-8; d_call: NA; j_call: TRBJ2-1; cdr3_aa: CASSLLGTGRNEQFF; cdr3_nt: TGTGCCAGCAGCTTACTGGGAACAGGGCGCAATGAGCAGTTCTTC
clone_size: NA; v_call: TRBV14; d_call: TRBD2; j_call: TRBJ2-3; cdr3_aa: CASSQVVSSGSTQYF; cdr3_nt: TGTGCCAGCAGCCAAGTAGTGTCTAGCGGGAGTACGCAGTATTTT
clone_size: once; v_call: TRBV2; d_call: TRBD2; j_call: TRBJ2-7; cdr3_aa: CASSKTSGSSYEQYF; cdr3_nt: TGTGCCAGCAGTAAAACTAGCGGGAGCTCCTACGAGCAGTACTTC
clone_size: NA; v_call: TRBV11-2; d_call: NA; j_call: TRBJ2-5; cdr3_aa: CASSSDGGTQYF; cdr3_nt: TGTGCCAGCAGCTCCGACGGTGGGACCCAGTACTTC
clone_size: NA; v_call: TRBV19; d_call: NA; j_call: TRBJ1-2; cdr3_aa: CASSLGGVNYGYTF; cdr3_nt: TGTGCCAGTAGTCTAGGCGGGGTTAACTATGGCTACACCTTC
clone_size: NA; v_call: TRBV5-1; d_call: NA; j_call: TRBJ2-5; cdr3_aa: CASSLTGGTTQETQYF; cdr3_nt: TGCGCCAGCAGCTTAACCGGTGGGACAACCCAAGAGACCCAGTACTTC
clone_size: once; v_call: TRBV7-3; d_call: TRBD1; j_call: TRBJ1-1; cdr3_aa: CASSPYRGEAFF; cdr3_nt: TGTGCCAGCAGCCCATACAGGGGTGAAGCTTTCTTT
clone_size: few; v_call: TRBV5-1; d_call: NA; j_call: TRBJ2-1; cdr3_aa: CASSSGTSYNEQFF; cdr3_nt: TGCGCCAGCAGCTCGGGGACATCCTACAATGAGCAGTTCTTC
clone_size: NA; v_call: TRBV10-3; d_call: TRBD1; j_call: TRBJ2-2; cdr3_aa: CAISESTTGGNTGELFF; cdr3_nt: TGTGCCATCAGTGAGTCGACTACAGGGGGGAACACCGGGGAGCTGTTTTTT
clone_size: NA; v_call: TRBV27; d_call: NA; j_call: TRBJ2-7; cdr3_aa: CASSRDGATYEQYF; cdr3_nt: TGTGCCAGCAGCCGGGACGGAGCCACCTACGAGCAGTACTTC
clone_size: NA; v_call: TRBV6-1; d_call: NA; j_call: TRBJ2-7; cdr3_aa: CASIFGTDPSYEQYF; cdr3_nt: TGTGCCAGCATCTTCGGGACGGATCCGTCCTACGAGCAGTACTTC
clone_size: NA; v_call: TRBV19; d_call: NA; j_call: TRBJ2-1; cdr3_aa: CASSLHRGDLPNEQFF; cdr3_nt: TGTGCCAGTAGTCTACATAGAGGGGACCTTCCCAATGAGCAGTTCTTC
clone_size: NA; v_call: TRBV11-2; d_call: NA; j_call: TRBJ2-4; cdr3_aa: CASSPRVAKNIQYF; cdr3_nt: TGTGCCAGCAGCCCAAGGGTAGCCAAAAACATTCAGTACTTC
clone_size: NA; v_call: TRBV5-1; d_call: TRBD1; j_call: TRBJ1-4; cdr3_aa: CASSPSPGGDEKLFF; cdr3_nt: TGCGCCAGCAGCCCCTCCCCAGGGGGCGATGAAAAACTGTTTTTT
clone_size: NA; v_call: TRBV5-1; d_call: NA; j_call: TRBJ1-1; cdr3_aa: CASSLGGGYTEAFF; cdr3_nt: TGCGCCAGCAGCTTGGGAGGGGGATACACTGAAGCTTTCTTT
clone_size: NA; v_call: TRBV5-1; d_call: TRBD2; j_call: TRBJ2-5; cdr3_aa: CASSYGVAGVGQETQYF; cdr3_nt: TGCGCCAGCAGCTATGGGGTGGCGGGAGTGGGGCAAGAGACCCAGTACTTC
clone_size: NA; v_call: TRBV5-6; d_call: NA; j_call: TRBJ2-2; cdr3_aa: CASSFRLGELFF; cdr3_nt: TGTGCCAGCAGCTTTCGTCTCGGGGAGCTGTTTTTT
clone_size: NA; v_call: TRBV5-4; d_call: TRBD1; j_call: TRBJ1-1; cdr3_aa: CASSLEQGAHTEAFF; cdr3_nt: TGTGCCAGCAGCTTGGAACAGGGGGCGCATACTGAAGCTTTCTTT
clone_size: NA; v_call: TRBV5-6; d_call: TRBD2; j_call: TRBJ2-3; cdr3_aa: CASSLAVVAGTTDTQYF; cdr3_nt: TGTGCCAGCAGCTTGGCCGTCGTAGCGGGCACCACAGATACGCAGTATTTT
clone_size: NA; v_call: TRBV28; d_call: NA; j_call: TRBJ2-3; cdr3_aa: CASHEAPSDTQYF; cdr3_nt: TGTGCCAGCCATGAGGCACCTTCTGATACGCAGTATTTT
clone_size: NA; v_call: TRBV7-2; d_call: TRBD2; j_call: TRBJ2-1; cdr3_aa: CASSLQPSGTQQFF; cdr3_nt: TGTGCCAGCAGCTTACAACCGAGCGGGACTCAGCAGTTCTTC
clone_size: NA; v_call: TRBV27; d_call: NA; j_call: TRBJ1-1; cdr3_aa: CASSTIGAGLNTEAFF; cdr3_nt: TGTGCCAGCAGTACCATAGGCGCAGGGCTAAACACTGAAGCTTTCTTT
clone_size: NA; v_call: TRBV6-1; d_call: NA; j_call: TRBJ1-2; cdr3_aa: CASSEALRTGGYGYTF; cdr3_nt: TGTGCCAGCAGTGAAGCGCTTCGAACGGGTGGCTATGGCTACACCTTC
clone_size: NA; v_call: TRBV5-4; d_call: NA; j_call: TRBJ2-7; cdr3_aa: CASSLDPGASYEQYF; cdr3_nt: TGTGCCAGCAGCTTGGATCCGGGGGCATCCTACGAGCAGTACTTC
clone_size: NA; v_call: TRBV4-3; d_call: NA; j_call: TRBJ1-3; cdr3_aa: CASSPTGAPSGNTIYF; cdr3_nt: TGCGCCAGCAGCCCCACAGGCGCACCCTCTGGAAACACCATATATTTT
clone_size: NA; v_call: TRBV18; d_call: TRBD1; j_call: TRBJ2-2; cdr3_aa: CASSPQRTGVGTGELFF; cdr3_nt: TGTGCCAGCTCACCACAGCGGACAGGGGTCGGGACCGGGGAGCTGTTTTTT
clone_size: NA; v_call: TRBV7-9; d_call: NA; j_call: TRBJ1-3; cdr3_aa: CASSLGATTGNTIYF; cdr3_nt: TGTGCCAGCAGCTTAGGGGCAACGACTGGAAACACCATATATTTT
clone_size: few; v_call: TRBV4-2; d_call: TRBD1; j_call: TRBJ1-4; cdr3_aa: CASSQGDREANEKLFF; cdr3_nt: TGTGCCAGCAGCCAAGGCGACAGGGAGGCTAATGAAAAACTGTTTTTT
clone_size: NA; v_call: TRBV12-2; d_call: NA; j_call: TRBJ2-7; cdr3_aa: CASRFLVTPGDDEQYF; cdr3_nt: TGTGCAAGTCGCTTCCTAGTAACCCCGGGGGATGATGAGCAGTACTTC
clone_size: NA; v_call: TRBV7-2; d_call: NA; j_call: TRBJ1-1; cdr3_aa: CASSFTGINTEAFF; cdr3_nt: TGTGCCAGCAGCTTCACAGGGATAAACACTGAAGCTTTCTTT
clone_size: NA; v_call: TRBV5-6; d_call: NA; j_call: TRBJ2-7; cdr3_aa: CASSSHSYEQYF; cdr3_nt: TGTGCCAGCAGCTCCCACAGCTACGAGCAGTACTTC
clone_size: NA; v_call: TRBV6-1; d_call: TRBD1; j_call: TRBJ1-1; cdr3_aa: CASSNRGINTEAFF; cdr3_nt: TGTGCCAGCAGTAACAGGGGAATAAACACTGAAGCTTTCTTT
clone_size: NA; v_call: TRBV5-1; d_call: NA; j_call: TRBJ1-2; cdr3_aa: CASSPDATGGYTF; cdr3_nt: TGCGCCAGCAGCCCGGACGCTACTGGTGGCTACACCTTC
clone_size: NA; v_call: TRBV7-2; d_call: TRBD1; j_call: TRBJ1-2; cdr3_aa: CASSFRQGRVNGYTF; cdr3_nt: TGTGCCAGCAGCTTCCGACAGGGTAGGGTGAATGGCTACACCTTC
clone_size: NA; v_call: TRBV2; d_call: NA; j_call: TRBJ1-2; cdr3_aa: CASSALSPESGYTF; cdr3_nt: TGTGCCAGCAGTGCCTTAAGCCCGGAAAGCGGCTACACCTTC
clone_size: NA; v_call: TRBV7-8; d_call: TRBD1; j_call: TRBJ1-5; cdr3_aa: CASSLSSMVGQGYSNQPQHF; cdr3_nt: TGTGCCAGCAGCTTATCTAGTATGGTTGGACAGGGCTATAGCAATCAGCCCCAGCATTTT
clone_size: NA; v_call: TRBV5-1; d_call: NA; j_call: TRBJ2-3; cdr3_aa: CASSLAGDTQYF; cdr3_nt: TGCGCCAGCAGCTTGGCGGGGGATACGCAGTATTTT
clone_size: NA; v_call: TRBV19; d_call: TRBD2; j_call: TRBJ2-6; cdr3_aa: CATQRGRESGANVLTF; cdr3_nt: TGTGCCACCCAGCGGGGACGGGAATCTGGGGCCAACGTCCTGACTTTC
clone_size: NA; v_call: TRBV5-1; d_call: TRBD2; j_call: TRBJ2-1; cdr3_aa: CASSATGGNNEQFF; cdr3_nt: TGCGCCAGCAGCGCCACGGGAGGCAACAATGAGCAGTTCTTC
clone_size: NA; v_call: TRBV14; d_call: TRBD2; j_call: TRBJ2-2; cdr3_aa: CASSQRIAGGPGELFF; cdr3_nt: TGTGCCAGCAGCCAACGCATAGCGGGAGGGCCCGGGGAGCTGTTTTTT
clone_size: NA; v_call: TRBV6-5; d_call: TRBD1; j_call: TRBJ2-7; cdr3_aa: CASSRRGGGYEQYF; cdr3_nt: TGTGCCAGCAGTCGTAGAGGGGGCGGGTACGAGCAGTACTTC
clone_size: NA; v_call: TRBV5-4; d_call: NA; j_call: TRBJ2-3; cdr3_aa: CASSPQLSGAGDTQYF; cdr3_nt: TGTGCCAGCAGCCCTCAACTTTCAGGGGCAGGTGATACGCAGTATTTT